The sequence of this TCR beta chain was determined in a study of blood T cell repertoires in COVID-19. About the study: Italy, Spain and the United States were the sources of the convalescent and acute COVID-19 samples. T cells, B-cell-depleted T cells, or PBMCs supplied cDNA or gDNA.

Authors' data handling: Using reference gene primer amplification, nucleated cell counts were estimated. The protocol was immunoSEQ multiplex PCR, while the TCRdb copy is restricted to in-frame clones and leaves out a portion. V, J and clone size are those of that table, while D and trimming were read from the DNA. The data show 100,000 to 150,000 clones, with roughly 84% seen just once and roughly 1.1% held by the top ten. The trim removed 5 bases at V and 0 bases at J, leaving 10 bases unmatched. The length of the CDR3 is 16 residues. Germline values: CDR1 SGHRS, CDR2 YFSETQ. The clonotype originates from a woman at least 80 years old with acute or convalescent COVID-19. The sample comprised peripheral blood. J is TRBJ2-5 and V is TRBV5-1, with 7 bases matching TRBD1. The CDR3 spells CASRPDRAQYQETQYF. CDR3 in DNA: TGCGCCAGCAGACCCGACAGGGCTCAGTACCAAGAGACCCAGTACTTC.